These 6 T cell receptor beta chains were all obtained from the same sample, sequenced in a study of blood T cell repertoires in COVID-19. The table came from immunoSEQ multiplex PCR; TCRdb's copy has only in-frame clones and leaves some out. The sample has more than 85,000 clones, around 80% seen once. The sequencing sample was made of peripheral blood. The source of these receptors is a man aged 55 to 70 with acute or convalescent COVID-19.

In its sample, this clone was seen once. The J gene is TRBJ2-2, the V gene TRBV7-7, with 10 bases identical to TRBD2. The germline V gene encodes CDR1 SSHAT and CDR2 FNYEAQ (reference sequence). The CDR3 has 18 residues. The junction had 9 bases not matched to a gene; V was cut back by 2 bases and J by 3 bases. For the CDR3, the DNA is TGTGCCAGCAGCTTATCCAGCGGGGGGGCCAGTGACACCGGGGAGCTGTTTTTT. Encoded protein: CASSLSSGGASDTGELFF.

The chain is built from TRBV6-5 and TRBJ2-7; D is unresolved. The CDR3 spans 12 residues. In germline, CDR1 is MNHEY, CDR2 SVGAGI. V lost 6 bases and J lost 6, with 12 bases in between. The CDR3 DNA sequence: TGTGCCAGCAGGGAGTCGGCCGGCGAGCAGTACGTC. Amino acid sequence: CASRESAGEQYV.

This clone was observed a single time. The J gene is TRBJ1-6, the V gene TRBV27; tentatively, D is TRBD1 (5 bases). The CDR3 has 17 amino acids. CDR1 and CDR2 from the germline V gene are MNHEY and SMNVEV (reference sequence). V lost 7 bases to trimming and J lost 10 bases, with 26 bases between them. The CDR3 loop reads CASTRSGGGRVGSPLHF. The CDR3 coding sequence is TGTGCCAGCACCCGGTCCGGCGGGGGGAGGGTCGGATCACCCCTCCACTTT.

The chain carries TRBV7-7 and TRBJ2-5; 8 bases fit TRBD2. The CDR3 has 16 residues. The V gene's germline CDR1 is SSHAT and CDR2 FNYEAQ (reference sequence). V lost 5 bases and J lost 4; bases outside the gene matches: 12. The DNA of the CDR3 is TGTGCCAGCAGCCCCAGGGCGGGGGGATTAGGAGAGACCCAGTACTTC. Protein product: CASSPRAGGLGETQYF.

The chain uses TRBV6-5 and TRBJ1-1, with D perhaps matching TRBD1 (5 bases). The V gene's germline CDR1 is MNHEY and CDR2 SVGAGI. The CDR3 length is 13 residues. V lost 7 bases to trimming and J lost 5 bases, with 14 bases between them. CDR3 sequence (DNA): TGTGCCAGCAAGGACAAGCCCATGACTGAAGCTTTCTTT. Its translation: CASKDKPMTEAFF.

The J gene is TRBJ1-1, the V gene TRBV9; maybe TRBD1 (6 bases). V was shortened by 0 bases and J by 0 bases, with 15 bases between the two germline ends. This CDR3 contains 17 residues. Germline assignment: CDR1 SGDLS and CDR2 YYNGEE. The CDR3 DNA follows: TGTGCCAGCAGCGTAGGTTTAGGACAGACCATGAACACTGAAGCTTTCTTT. Translation: CASSVGLGQTMNTEAFF.